The subject of this entry is one TCR beta chain. Its antigen is currently unknown. The data derive from a study of yellow fever vaccine responses in identical twins. Points from the study as a whole: Reported findings indicate that twins' vaccine T cell responses seemed partially convergent, partially personalized.

There are 15 residues in the CDR3. Trimming removed 5 bases from V and 3 bases from J; junction bases left unmatched: 7. Germline lookup yields CDR1 PRHDT and CDR2 FYEKMQ (reference sequence). One entry per CDR3 protein, called by TCRdb with MiXCR from the RT-PCR reads. The table shows 5,700 or so distinct CDR3 sequences, with 86% occurring only once. This sequence joins TRBV13 and TRBJ2-7; TRBD2 aligns across 10 bases. This material consisted of T cells from blood (PBMCs), unsorted or a sorted subset (not recorded which), taken before or after yellow fever vaccination (not recorded which). The TCR was taken from a woman under 30 who received the yellow fever vaccine. The CDR3 DNA reads TGTGCCAGCAGCCCTGAGGCTAGCGGGAGCTACGAGCAGTACTTC. This translates into CASSPEASGSYEQYF. The full variable domain, in which reference TRBV13 and TRBJ2-7 provide the parts outside the CDR3, is AAGVIQSPRHLIKEKRETATLKCYPIPRHDTVYWYQQGPGQDPQFLISFYEKMQSDKGSIPDRFSAQQFSDYHSELNMSSLELGDSALYFCASSPEASGSYEQYFGPGTRLTVT.